Listed here are 26 T cell receptor beta chains from one sample, sequenced in a study of blood T cell repertoires in COVID-19. The repertoire was sequenced with immunoSEQ multiplex PCR; TCRdb's copy has only in-frame clones and lacks some. The profile covers approximately 100,000 clones, with about 85% appearing a single time and more than 1.5% taken by the ten largest. The sample comprised peripheral blood. The receptor source for this set is a woman aged 70 to 79 with active or convalescent COVID-19.

The gene calls are TRBV28 and TRBJ1-1; unclear D gene. The germline V gene has CDR1 MDHEN and CDR2 SYDVKM. The CDR3 runs 13 residues. V lost 5 bases, J lost 3 bases, and 10 bases lay in between. The chain's CDR3 is CASSPDTYTEAFF. In DNA, the CDR3 is TGTGCCAGCAGTCCCGACACGTACACTGAAGCTTTCTTT.

The J gene is TRBJ2-7, the V gene TRBV4-1, with TRBD2 identical over 10 bases. This CDR3 region has 16 residues. The trim removed 1 base at V and 5 bases at J, leaving 8 bases unmatched. Germline values: CDR1 MGHRA, CDR2 YSYEKL. The CDR3 is CASSQGQRGGFDEQYF. Written as DNA, the CDR3 is TGCGCCAGCAGCCAAGGACAGCGGGGGGGCTTCGACGAGCAGTACTTC.

This clone turned up a few times. The genes are TRBV4-3 and TRBJ2-3, with D possibly matching TRBD1 (6 bases). Germline CDR1 and CDR2: LGHNA and YSLEER. The CDR3 has 18 residues. V shed 5 bases and J shed 4 bases, with 25 bases lying between them. CDR3 nucleotides: TGCGCCAGCAGCTCGATGGGGGCCGAGACAGCCGTCCCAGATACGCAGTATTTT. Its protein is CASSSMGAETAVPDTQYF.

The V call is TRBV6-8, the J call TRBJ1-4, with TRBD1 matching 11 bases. Germline CDR1 and CDR2: MNHGY and SAAAGT. CDR3 length equals 18 residues. V lost 2 bases and J lost 4; bases outside the gene matches: 9. CDR3 in amino acids: CASSYAPGQGADNEKLFF. As DNA, the CDR3 is TGTGCCAGCAGTTACGCCCCTGGACAGGGGGCAGATAATGAAAAACTGTTTTTT.

The chain employs TRBV27 and TRBJ1-4; 8 bases are shared with TRBD1. Per germline, CDR1 MNHEY and CDR2 SMNVEV (reference sequence). This CDR3 has 14 amino acids. Trimming took 4 bases from V and 8 from J; bases not matched to a gene: 6. The CDR3: CASSSPRTGEKLFF. The CDR3 DNA sequence: TGTGCCAGCAGTTCTCCTAGGACAGGGGAAAAACTGTTTTTT.

The J gene is TRBJ2-3, the V gene TRBV7-9, with D maybe TRBD1 (6 bases). Trimming stripped 8 bases from V and 2 bases from J, with 17 bases between. This CDR3 has 15 amino acids. Germline CDR1 and CDR2: SEHNR and FQNEAQ (reference sequence). CDR3 DNA: TGTGCCAGCGGCCGGCGGCAGGGGAACACAGATACGCAGTATTTT. This gives the protein CASGRRQGNTDTQYF.

This chain joins TRBV9 and TRBJ2-2; perhaps TRBD2 as D (6 bases). The V and J ends lost 3 bases and 5 bases respectively, with 11 bases between them. CDR3 length: 14 amino acids. CDR1 and CDR2 from the germline V gene are SGDLS and YYNGEE. The CDR3 DNA reads TGTGCCAGCAGCGCGGCCGGGACTACCGGGGAGCTGTTTTTT. It specifies CASSAAGTTGELFF.

This rearrangement joins TRBV4-1 to TRBJ1-5, with TRBD1 as a possible D gene (6 bases). Trimming removed 2 bases from V and 3 bases from J, with 20 bases in between. Germline CDR1 and CDR2: MGHRA and YSYEKL. The CDR3 is made up of 18 amino acids. The CDR3 DNA follows: TGCGCCAGCAGCCAACCCCCGGGGGGCCGAAGAATCAATCAGCCCCAGCATTTT. It specifies CASSQPPGGRRINQPQHF.

This chain links TRBV6-6 with TRBJ2-5; 8 positions match TRBD1. In germline, CDR1 is MNHNY, CDR2 SVGAGI (reference sequence). V shed 4 bases, J shed 4 bases, and the junction held 8 bases outside the gene matches. The CDR3 length is 15 residues. The CDR3 reads CASSSGQGGGETQYF. CDR3 DNA sequence: TGTGCCAGCAGTTCCGGACAGGGAGGAGGAGAGACCCAGTACTTC.

The rearrangement links TRBV28 to TRBJ1-2; 7 bases line up with TRBD1. The ends lost 4 bases at V and 2 bases at J; junction bases unmatched: 7. The CDR3 is 15 residues long. The germline CDR1 and CDR2 sequences are MDHEN and SYDVKM. The CDR3 DNA sequence: TGTGCCAGCAGTTCCGAACCGACAGGGAACTATGGCTACACCTTC. Residues: CASSSEPTGNYGYTF.

V gene TRBV18 combines with J gene TRBJ2-1; tentatively, D is TRBD2 (6 bases). Germline-derived CDR1 and CDR2 are KGHSH and LQKENI. CDR3 size: 13 residues. V dropped 6 bases and J dropped 10 bases, with 16 bases sitting between them. CDR3 sequence (DNA): TGTGCCAGCTCGCTCGATAGGGGAGGCGAGCAGTTCTTC. This encodes CASSLDRGGEQFF. The whole variable domain, remainder taken from reference TRBV18 and TRBJ2-1, is NAGVMQNPRHLVRRRGQEARLRCSPMKGHSHVYWYRQLPEEGLKFMVYLQKENIIDESGMPKERFSAEFPKEGPSILRIQQVVRGDSAAYFCASSLDRGGEQFFGPGTRLTVL.

V is TRBV10-3 and J is TRBJ2-3; D is unclear. Germline loops: CDR1 ENHRY, CDR2 SYGVKD. The CDR3 is made up of 14 amino acids. V lost 4 bases, J lost 2 bases, and 10 bases lay in between. CDR3 protein: CAISALADTDTQYF. CDR3 nucleotides: TGTGCCATCAGTGCGCTTGCGGACACAGATACGCAGTATTTT.

This sequence joins TRBV5-1 and TRBJ2-2; no firm D call. In germline, CDR1 is SGHRS, CDR2 YFSETQ. The germline V and J ends were trimmed by 9 bases and 0 bases, with 15 bases remaining between them. The CDR3 contains 15 residues. CDR3: CATKLDIANTGELFF. DNA for the CDR3: TGCGCCACCAAACTCGACATCGCGAACACCGGGGAGCTGTTTTTT.

The chain uses TRBV6-5 and TRBJ1-5, with D tentatively TRBD1 (5 bases). Germline V CDR1 and CDR2: MNHEY, SVGAGI. There are 12 residues in the CDR3. V was clipped by 7 bases and J by 5 bases, with 9 bases between them. CDR3 in DNA: TGTGCCAGCACTACAGGCGATCAGCCCCAGCATTTT. As protein: CASTTGDQPQHF.

V is TRBV5-1 and J is TRBJ1-1; 9 nucleotides line up with TRBD1. Germline trimming cut 4 bases from V and 3 bases from J; bases unmatched to any gene: 4. The CDR3 has 14 residues. Germline CDR1 and CDR2: SGHRS and YFSETQ. CDR3 in DNA: TGCGCCAGCAGCATCCGGACAGGGGACACTGAAGCTTTCTTT. Protein: CASSIRTGDTEAFF.

The CDR3 DNA is TGTGCCAGCAGTTTGGCAGACAATCAGCCCCAGCATTTT. This sequence encodes CASSLADNQPQHF. The V call is TRBV6-2 or TRBV6-3, the J call TRBJ1-5; D is undetermined. Germline CDR1 and CDR2: MNHEY and SVGEGT. The CDR3 totals 13 residues. With 4 bases removed from V and 3 bases from J, the gap between germline ends came to 7 bases.

This clone was seen once. The chain links TRBV4-3 to TRBJ2-1; 11 nucleotides align to TRBD2. The CDR3 has 19 amino acids. Germline V gene sequence: CDR1 LGHNA, CDR2 YSLEER. V gave up 4 bases and J gave up 0 bases; unmatched junction bases: 11. CDR3 residues: CASSLKAGLAGGSYNEQFF. The DNA for the CDR3 is TGCGCCAGCAGCCTAAAGGCGGGGCTAGCGGGGGGCTCCTACAATGAGCAGTTCTTC.

The chain has TRBV23-1 and TRBJ2-7; 8 bases fit TRBD1. TRBV23-1 falls under the ORF class, with uncertain function. V trimming: 6 bases; J trimming: 2 bases; junction bases outside the gene matches: 9. The CDR3 consists of 15 residues. The CDR3 spells CASRMPGQETYEQYF. DNA for the CDR3: TGCGCCAGCAGAATGCCGGGACAGGAAACCTACGAGCAGTACTTC.

The chain joins TRBV28 to TRBJ1-2; D unclear. Trimming left V 8 bases short and J 4 bases short, with 14 bases between. The germline V gene encodes CDR1 MDHEN and CDR2 SYDVKM. This CDR3 contains 13 residues. The CDR3 DNA reads TGTGCCAGCGGGCGCGGGTTGGGCTATGGCTACACCTTC. Translating gives CASGRGLGYGYTF.

CDR3 bases: TGTGCCAGCAGTTATGTGGCTAGCGGTCTTCAAGAGACCCAGTACTTC. It translates to CASSYVASGLQETQYF. The chain carries TRBV6-2 or TRBV6-3 and TRBJ2-5, with 7 positions matching TRBD2. This CDR3 has 16 amino acids. The V gene's germline CDR1 is MNHEY and CDR2 SVGEGT. With 3 bases clipped from V and 2 bases from J, the junction kept 9 bases outside the gene matches.

This sequence joins TRBV7-9 and TRBJ1-2; D may be TRBD1 (5 bases). Per germline, CDR1 SEHNR and CDR2 FQNEAQ (reference sequence). The CDR3 sequence is 13 residues long. V was clipped by 1 base and J by 7 bases, with 10 bases between them. The CDR3 region is CASSLDGGGGYTF. CDR3 nucleotides: TGTGCCAGCAGCTTAGACGGGGGTGGTGGCTACACCTTC.

The chain couples TRBV24-1 to TRBJ1-2; 7 positions agree with TRBD1. The CDR3 sequence is 14 residues long. The trim removed 0 bases at V and 7 bases at J, leaving 4 bases unmatched. Germline CDR1 reads KGHDR; CDR2 reads SFDVKD. Written as DNA, the CDR3 is TGTGCCACCAGTGATTTGTCAGGGGGAGCTGGCTACACCTTC. Its protein product is CATSDLSGGAGYTF.

The rearrangement links TRBV4-1 to TRBJ2-6, with 10 bases matching TRBD1. The CDR3 contains 17 residues. Germline assignment: CDR1 MGHRA and CDR2 YSYEKL. Trimming at V came to 1 base and at J to 1 base, leaving 1 base not matched to a gene. The CDR3 loop reads CASSQGQGASGANVLTF. The CDR3 region has the DNA TGCGCCAGCAGCCAAGGACAGGGGGCGTCTGGGGCCAACGTCCTGACTTTC.

Concerning this clone itself: This is likely a read error, given that the CDR3 carries no conserved phenylalanine or tryptophan at its end. No DNA is shown, since the ends of the CDR3 on it are uncertain; the CDR3 is the one TCRdb lists. The V call is TRBV21-1, the J call TRBJ2-7; the D segment call TRBD1 is taken from the table without a DNA check. TRBV21-1 is designated a pseudogene. The CDR3 is 12 residues long, counting both termini. CDR3 loop: CASSKERQGTAY.

The CDR3 here is CASIATDRGSNTEAFF. CDR3 in DNA: TGTGCCAGTATTGCGACTGACAGGGGGTCGAACACTGAAGCTTTCTTT. The genes are TRBV19 and TRBJ1-1; 9 bases agree with TRBD1. The J segment lost 1 base and the V segment lost 7 bases, leaving 10 bases of the junction unmatched. Looked up from germline, CDR1 is LNHDA and CDR2 is SQIVND (reference sequence). CDR3 size: 16 residues.

The V call is TRBV7-8, the J call TRBJ1-4, with D maybe TRBD1 (6 bases). The V gene's germline CDR1 is SGHVS and CDR2 FQNEAQ. The CDR3 loop spans 19 amino acids. With 5 bases removed from V and 2 bases from J, the gap between germline ends came to 24 bases. The CDR3 sequence is CASSTKYGQRPMTNEKLFF. The CDR3, as DNA: TGTGCCAGCAGCACCAAGTACGGACAGCGGCCAATGACTAATGAAAAACTGTTTTTT.